These 9 T cell receptor beta chains originate from one sample sequenced in a study. TCRdb ran MiXCR on the RT-PCR reads and lists one entry per CDR3 protein. The sample lists almost 700,000 distinct CDR3 sequences, 12% to 15% seen once, with 3.6% in the top ten. Sequenced material: memory CD4+ T cells from blood. Every receptor here comes from a female donor in good health, serving as a healthy control.

This clonotype has at least ten counts. The CDR3, as DNA: TGTGCCAGCAGTCGACTTCCCCGGACTAGCGGGAGGGCCGGTGATATCTATGAGCAGTTCTTC. Translating gives CASSRLPRTSGRAGDIYEQFF. The chain couples TRBV6-5 to TRBJ2-1; TRBD2 matches at 15 bases. Germline assignment: CDR1 MNHEY and CDR2 SVGAGI. Germline trimming cut 5 bases from V and 8 bases from J; bases unmatched to any gene: 22. The CDR3 is 21 residues long.

This clonotype was observed many times. V and J are TRBV29-1 and TRBJ1-1; unclear D gene. Trimming cost V 5 bases and J 0 bases, with 7 bases left between them. The CDR3 totals 12 residues. Germline CDR1 reads SQVTM; CDR2 reads ANQGSEA. Here the CDR3 DNA reads TGCAGCGTTACAGAAATGAACACTGAAGCTTTCTTT. This sequence encodes CSVTEMNTEAFF.

The CDR3 DNA reads TGTGCCAGCAGTTTATCCCCCTCCTACGAGCAGTACTTC. This sequence encodes CASSLSPSYEQYF. J is TRBJ2-7 and V is TRBV28; the D is unclear. Germline CDR1 MDHEN, CDR2 SYDVKM. Trimming took off 1 base at V and 0 bases at J, with 4 bases between the two ends. The CDR3 totals 13 residues.

This chain connects TRBV12-3 or TRBV12-4 to TRBJ1-3; 8 bases match TRBD1. V lost 2 bases and J lost 3; bases outside the gene matches: 6. The CDR3 has 16 residues. In DNA, the CDR3 is TGTGCCAGCAGTTTAAGTCAGGGGGCAGATGGAAACACCATATATTTT. Translating gives CASSLSQGADGNTIYF.

As regards this clonotype: Compared with germline, one end of the junction differs, possibly owing to a read error. This chain links TRBV24-1 with TRBJ2-1; perhaps TRBD1 as D (6 bases). Germline V gene data show CDR1 as KGHDR and CDR2 as SFDVKD. This CDR3 has 15 residues. This chain's CDR3 is CATSERDTTYNEQFF. CDR3 DNA: TGTGCTACCAGTGAAAGGGACACTACCTACAATGAGCAGTTCTTC.

This clonotype came up once. The V and J genes are TRBV30 and TRBJ1-1, with a weak D call TRBD1 (5 bases). This CDR3 is built from 13 residues. Germline loops: CDR1 GTSNPN, CDR2 SVGIG (reference sequence). V gave up 4 bases and J gave up 11 bases, with 20 bases separating them. In DNA, the CDR3 is TGTGCCTGGACCCTATCCACAGGTATTGGGGCTTTCTTT. Translating it yields CAWTLSTGIGAFF. The entire variable domain, with the rest obtained from reference TRBV30 and TRBJ1-1, is as follows: SQTIHQWPATLVQPVGSPLSLECTVEGTSNPNLYWYRQAAGRGLQLLFYSVGIGQISSEVPQNLSASRPQDRQFILSSKKLLLSDSGFYLCAWTLSTGIGAFFGQGTRLTVV.

The chain joins TRBV7-2 to TRBJ2-1; 7 bases are a match to TRBD2. From germline, CDR1 is SGHTA and CDR2 FQGNSA. The CDR3 covers 14 residues. Unmatched junction bases numbered 8, after V lost 2 bases and J lost 10 bases. CDR3 bases: TGTGCCAGCAGCTTAAAGCGGCTAGCGGAAGAGCAGTTCTTC. It translates to CASSLKRLAEEQFF.

This clonotype was detected many times. The chain is built from TRBV6-5 and TRBJ2-7, with D unresolved. This CDR3 comprises 14 residues. The V and J ends lost 8 bases and 5 bases respectively, with 19 bases between them. CDR1 is MNHEY and CDR2 is SVGAGI in the germline V gene. CDR3 region: CASGLLGMGNEQYF. CDR3 in DNA: TGTGCCAGCGGCCTCTTAGGGATGGGGAACGAGCAGTACTTC.

This clonotype has at least ten counts. This rearrangement joins TRBV4-1 to TRBJ2-5, with TRBD2 identical over 8 bases. The V gene end was trimmed by 2 bases and the J gene end by 4 bases; junction bases not matched to a gene: 6. This CDR3 contains 15 residues. Germline loops: CDR1 MGHRA, CDR2 YSYEKL. CDR3 nucleotides: TGCGCCAGCAGCCAACGAGCCGGGAGGGGAGAGACCCAGTACTTC. As protein: CASSQRAGRGETQYF.